These 23 T cell receptor beta chains were sequenced from one sample in a study of OX40 agonist ivuxolimab in advanced cancers. Profiled with immunoSEQ multiplex PCR; TCRdb holds only in-frame clones, not every one. The table has about 56,000 clones, under 85% seen once. This material consisted of CD4+ or CD8+ T cells sorted from blood, taken in a trial of the OX40 agonist ivuxolimab. Receptor source: an adult with an advanced solid tumor such as melanoma, head and neck, liver or kidney cancer.

The chain employs TRBV5-1 and TRBJ1-1; tentatively, D is TRBD1 (5 bases). Germline-derived CDR1 and CDR2 are SGHRS and YFSETQ. The CDR3 contains 13 residues. Trimming cost V 0 bases and J 6 bases, with 9 bases left between them. The DNA for the CDR3 is TGCGCCAGCAGCTTGGGGGGGATGTCTGAAGCTTTCTTT. Protein: CASSLGGMSEAFF.

The gene calls are TRBV7-2 and TRBJ2-2, with TRBD1 matching over 9 bases. In germline, CDR1 is SGHTA, CDR2 FQGNSA. The junction had 6 bases not matched to a gene; V was cut back by 5 bases and J by 5 bases. The CDR3 is 15 residues long. For the CDR3, the DNA is TGTGCCAGCAGCCTCGGGACAGGGTCAACCGGGGAGCTGTTTTTT. It yields the protein CASSLGTGSTGELFF.

Relative to its sample, this clone is medium-sized (0.01 to 0.1%). The chain carries TRBV19 and TRBJ1-2, with a possible D match to TRBD1 (5 bases). Germline V gene sequence: CDR1 LNHDA, CDR2 SQIVND (reference sequence). V was trimmed by 5 bases and J by 1 base, leaving 14 bases between them. This CDR3 is built from 15 residues. CDR3 nucleotides: TGTGCCAGTAGTGGGGGACCTAAGCTTAACTATGGCTACACCTTC. This gives the protein CASSGGPKLNYGYTF.

The V gene is TRBV7-6, the J gene TRBJ1-2; D perhaps matches TRBD1 (5 bases). Germline CDR1 is SGHVS and CDR2 is FNYEAQ. This CDR3 contains 13 residues. V lost 5 bases and J lost 7, with 14 bases in between. The CDR3 DNA sequence: TGTGCCAGCAGCCCGCGGATTGGGGGTGGCTACACCTTC. This gives the protein CASSPRIGGGYTF. The full variable domain, in which reference TRBV7-6 and TRBJ1-2 provide the parts outside the CDR3, is GAGVSQSPRYKVTKRGQDVALRCDPISGHVSLYWYRQALGQGPEFLTYFNYEAQQDKSGLPNDRFSAERPEGSISTLTIQRTEQRDSAMYRCASSPRIGGGYTFGSGTRLTVV.

This chain connects TRBV7-6 to TRBJ2-1, with 7 bases matching TRBD2. Germline V gene data show CDR1 as SGHVS and CDR2 as FNYEAQ. J was trimmed by 8 bases and V by 1 base; bases with no gene match: 8. This CDR3 has 15 amino acids. The CDR3 sequence is CASSLGRPTSDEQFF. In DNA, the CDR3 is TGTGCCAGCAGCTTAGGGCGACCCACTAGCGATGAGCAGTTCTTC.

This clone has just a few counts. This chain links TRBV18 with TRBJ1-1, with D perhaps matching TRBD1 (5 bases). The CDR3 has 14 residues. The V end lost 3 bases, the J end lost 2 bases, and 10 bases lay between the germline ends. Germline V gene sequence: CDR1 KGHSH, CDR2 LQKENI. CDR3 in DNA: TGTGCCAGCTCACCGGAGACAGCAAACACTGAAGCTTTCTTT. It translates to CASSPETANTEAFF. Full variable domain (missing parts from reference TRBV18 and TRBJ1-1): NAGVMQNPRHLVRRRGQEARLRCSPMKGHSHVYWYRQLPEEGLKFMVYLQKENIIDESGMPKERFSAEFPKEGPSILRIQQVVRGDSAAYFCASSPETANTEAFFGQGTRLTVV.

This clone has a handful of counts. The rearrangement links TRBV11-3 to TRBJ2-1, with D possibly being TRBD2 (6 bases). Germline CDR1 and CDR2: SGHNT and YENEEA. The CDR3 runs to 14 residues. Trimming stripped 7 bases from V and 5 bases from J, with 15 bases between. The CDR3 sequence: CASKWTNPHNEQFF. The DNA of the CDR3 is TGTGCCAGCAAATGGACTAACCCTCACAATGAGCAGTTCTTC.

This chain joins TRBV19 and TRBJ2-1, with TRBD2 matching over 9 bases. CDR1 and CDR2 from the germline V gene are LNHDA and SQIVND (reference sequence). CDR3 length equals 16 residues. Trimming at V came to 2 bases and at J to 5 bases, leaving 7 bases not matched to a gene. The CDR3, as DNA: TGTGCCAGTAGTATATGGGCGGGAGGGTATAACAATGAGCAGTTCTTC. Translating it yields CASSIWAGGYNNEQFF.

This CDR3 is CASSERGLAGAGELFF. Here the CDR3 DNA reads TGTGCCAGCAGTGAAAGGGGGCTAGCGGGAGCCGGGGAGCTGTTTTTT. The V and J genes are TRBV6-1 and TRBJ2-2; 10 bases are shared with TRBD2. The length of the CDR3 is 16 residues. The V gene end was trimmed by 2 bases and the J gene end by 6 bases; junction bases not matched to a gene: 6. The germline CDR1 and CDR2 sequences are MNHNS and SASEGT.

J is TRBJ2-2 and V is TRBV9; D remains ambiguous. The CDR3 is 16 amino acids. CDR1 and CDR2 from the germline V gene are SGDLS and YYNGEE. The V gene lost 4 bases and the J gene lost 4 bases, with 17 bases spanning the gap. The CDR3 spells CASSLRPQVGTGELFF. The CDR3 DNA reads TGTGCCAGCAGCCTACGCCCCCAAGTGGGCACCGGGGAGCTGTTTTTT. Combining the CDR3 with reference TRBV9 and TRBJ2-2 gives the whole variable domain DSGVTQTPKHLITATGQRVTLRCSPRSGDLSVYWYQQSLDQGLQFLIQYYNGEERAKGNILERFSAQQFPDLHSELNLSSLELGDSALYFCASSLRPQVGTGELFFGEGSRLTVL.

The chain is built from TRBV19 and TRBJ2-7; D is unresolved. This CDR3 spans 13 amino acids. The germline V gene has CDR1 LNHDA and CDR2 SQIVND (reference sequence). V was pared by 4 bases and J by 1 base, with 8 bases between. DNA for the CDR3: TGTGCCAGTAGTACCCCCGGGTCCTACGAGCAGTACTTC. This codes for CASSTPGSYEQYF.

This chain joins TRBV5-1 and TRBJ1-1; D perhaps matches TRBD1 (6 bases). Germline V CDR1 and CDR2: SGHRS, YFSETQ. There are 14 residues in the CDR3. Trimming cost V 2 bases and J 1 base, with 9 bases left between them. CDR3 nucleotide sequence: TGCGCCAGCAGCTTTTCCAGGGGGAACACTGAAGCTTTCTTT. Its protein product is CASSFSRGNTEAFF.

The gene calls are TRBV6-5 and TRBJ2-7; D gene ambiguous. The CDR3 length is 13 residues. V was trimmed by 2 bases and J by 3 bases, leaving 8 bases between them. Germline loops: CDR1 MNHEY, CDR2 SVGAGI. In nucleotides, the CDR3 is TGTGCCAGCAGTTACAGGCTAGACTACGAGCAGTACTTC. Its protein is CASSYRLDYEQYF.

The chain uses TRBV7-3 and TRBJ2-3, with D possibly TRBD2 on 6 matching bases. CDR1 is SGHTA and CDR2 is FQGTGA in the germline V gene. V shed 4 bases and J shed 3 bases, with 17 bases lying between them. This CDR3 is built from 16 residues. The CDR3 bases are TGTGCCAGCAGCTCCGACCGACTCGCGGGGACAGATACGCAGTATTTT. Translated, it gives CASSSDRLAGTDTQYF.

The chain is built from TRBV19 and TRBJ2-7, with D possibly TRBD1 on 7 matching bases. Germline V lookup: CDR1 LNHDA, CDR2 SQIVND (reference sequence). V lost 5 bases to trimming and J lost 4 bases, with 15 bases between them. The CDR3 is 14 amino acids. CDR3 coding DNA: TGTGCCAGTAGTTCGGCAGGGGGAGGATACGAGCAGTACTTC. Translation: CASSSAGGGYEQYF.

This rearrangement joins TRBV27 to TRBJ1-5, with TRBD1 identical over 7 bases. Trimming took 10 bases from V and 5 from J; bases not matched to a gene: 14. CDR3 length equals 15 residues. Germline CDR1 MNHEY, CDR2 SMNVEV (reference sequence). Here the CDR3 DNA reads TGTGCCACCCACCTTCCGGGACAGAAACATCAGCCCCAGCATTTT. It specifies CATHLPGQKHQPQHF.

The chain recombines TRBV5-1 with TRBJ2-3; TRBD2 matches 8 bases. CDR1 is SGHRS, CDR2 YFSETQ, per germline. The length of the CDR3 is 16 residues. V trimming: 7 bases; J trimming: 2 bases; junction bases outside the gene matches: 12. The DNA for the CDR3 is TGCGCCAGCGCCACGCGGGGGGACACTAACACAGATACGCAGTATTTT. Its protein product is CASATRGDTNTDTQYF.

This rearrangement joins TRBV2 to TRBJ2-7; D is uncertain. V gave up 5 bases and J gave up 5 bases, with 13 bases separating them. The CDR3 is 13 residues long. The V gene's germline CDR1 is SNHLY and CDR2 FYNNEI. Here the CDR3 DNA reads TGTGCCAGCAGTCGCCGATACGACGACGAGCAGTACTTC. It yields the protein CASSRRYDDEQYF.

The CDR3, as DNA: TGTGCCAGCAGCGTAACCAGGAACACTGAAGCTTTCTTT. It encodes CASSVTRNTEAFF. V usage is TRBV9 and J usage is TRBJ1-1; D uncertain. The CDR3 covers 13 residues. V dropped 1 base and J dropped 1 base, with 5 bases sitting between them. CDR1 is SGDLS and CDR2 is YYNGEE in the germline V gene.

The chain joins TRBV6-1 to TRBJ2-7; 9 nucleotides match TRBD2. Germline lookup yields CDR1 MNHNS and CDR2 SASEGT. CDR3 size: 17 residues. The ends lost 3 bases at V and 2 bases at J; junction bases unmatched: 11. The CDR3 here is CASSDRRGSGRTYEQYF. DNA of the CDR3: TGTGCCAGCAGTGACCGTCGGGGGAGCGGGAGGACCTACGAGCAGTACTTC.

The chain employs TRBV19 and TRBJ2-5, with D uncertain. V gave up 2 bases and J gave up 2 bases, with 6 bases separating them. This CDR3 region has 13 residues. Germline values: CDR1 LNHDA, CDR2 SQIVND (reference sequence). The CDR3 spells CASSINRQETQYF. As DNA, the CDR3 is TGTGCCAGTAGTATAAATCGGCAAGAGACCCAGTACTTC.

The chain recombines TRBV5-4 with TRBJ2-5; D remains ambiguous. Trimming took off 0 bases at V and 1 base at J, with 7 bases between the two ends. The CDR3 covers 14 residues. The germline V gene encodes CDR1 SGHNT and CDR2 YYREEE (reference sequence). CDR3 residues: CASSLGQFQETQYF. Written as DNA, the CDR3 is TGTGCCAGCAGCTTGGGGCAGTTCCAAGAGACCCAGTACTTC.

This chain joins TRBV19 and TRBJ2-2; D not certain. With 4 bases removed from V and 1 base from J, the gap between germline ends came to 7 bases. The CDR3 is made up of 14 amino acids. The germline V gene has CDR1 LNHDA and CDR2 SQIVND (reference sequence). As DNA, the CDR3 is TGTGCCAGTAGTAGGGTCAAGAACACCGGGGAGCTGTTTTTT. Translating gives CASSRVKNTGELFF.